Listed below are T cell receptor beta chains from one sample, sequenced in a study of T cell repertoires in cytomegalovirus infection. Via MiXCR, TCRdb re-called the reads, giving one row per CDR3 protein. The sample has around 550,000 distinct CDR3 sequences, approximately 25% seen once. Input material: PBMCs. The receptors derive from a human donor in good health (CMV status not recorded). Some clones in this sample may be carry-over from other donors' samples. The CDR3 runs from the conserved cysteine through the conserved F or W. The D gene is left open where the match is weak. Expanded clones get a size class; other rows say once, few or many, or leave the size out.

J: TRBJ1-2
D: -
V: TRBV19
size: once
DNA: TGTGCCAGTAGTATAGCGACAGTATCTAACTATGGCTACACCTTC
CDR3: CASSIATVSNYGYTF

J: TRBJ1-3
D: -
V: TRBV7-2
size: many
DNA: TGTGCCAGCAGCTCATCCCGGCCCCTCTCTGGAAACACCATATATTTT
CDR3: CASSSSRPLSGNTIYF

J: TRBJ2-1
D: TRBD2
V: TRBV7-2
size: many
DNA: TGTGCCAGCAGCTCGGGACTAGCGACCTGGAATGAGCAGTTCTTC
CDR3: CASSSGLATWNEQFF

J: TRBJ2-3
D: TRBD2
V: TRBV7-8
size: many
DNA: TGTGCCAGCAGCTTAGTTAGCCTAGCGGTTACAGATACGCAGTATTTT
CDR3: CASSLVSLAVTDTQYF

J: TRBJ1-2
D: TRBD1
V: TRBV19
size: -
DNA: TGTGCCAGTAGTACGACCGGGACAGGGGTCTATGGCTACACCTTC
CDR3: CASSTTGTGVYGYTF

J: TRBJ2-1
D: TRBD2
V: TRBV7-9
size: -
DNA: TGTGCCAGCAGCCCCGGACTAGCGGACTCCTACAATGAGCAGTTCTTC
CDR3: CASSPGLADSYNEQFF

J: TRBJ1-4
D: -
V: TRBV5-4
size: -
DNA: TGTGCCAGCAGCTTGGGGGAAGCCCCCGCTGAAAAACTGTTTTTT
CDR3: CASSLGEAPAEKLFF

J: TRBJ2-3
D: -
V: TRBV29-1
size: few
DNA: TGCAGCGTTCGACGGAGGACTACCCAAACGTTCACAGATACGCAGTATTTT
CDR3: CSVRRRTTQTFTDTQYF

J: TRBJ2-1
D: -
V: TRBV7-8
size: many
DNA: TGTGCCAGCAGCTTAGGGACAGCCTCCTACAATGAGCAGTTCTTC
CDR3: CASSLGTASYNEQFF

J: TRBJ1-6
D: -
V: TRBV6-2/TRBV6-3
size: few
DNA: TGTGCCAGCAGTTACGTTACGGGGTCTACTTCATCCCTCCACTTT
CDR3: CASSYVTGSTSSLHF

J: TRBJ2-5
D: -
V: TRBV27
size: -
DNA: TGTGCCAGCAGACTAAACGGGGGCCAAGAGACCCAGTACTTC
CDR3: CASRLNGGQETQYF

J: TRBJ1-1
D: -
V: TRBV7-2
size: -
DNA: TGTGCCAGCAGCCTAGTGGGGGGTATGAACACTGAAGCTTTCTTT
CDR3: CASSLVGGMNTEAFF

J: TRBJ2-2
D: TRBD2
V: TRBV5-4
size: -
DNA: TGTGCCAGCAGTCCGTGGGGGTGGACGACTAGCGGTAACACCGGGGAGCTGTTTTTT
CDR3: CASSPWGWTTSGNTGELFF

J: TRBJ2-7
D: TRBD2
V: TRBV28
size: -
DNA: TGTGCCAGCAGTTTATCTTATGGCGGGGGGAGCTCCTACGAGCAGTACTTC
CDR3: CASSLSYGGGSSYEQYF

J: TRBJ2-4
D: TRBD2
V: TRBV6-2/TRBV6-3
size: -
DNA: TGTGCCAGCAGAACCAACAGCGGGAGGATAACCAAAAACATTCAGTACTTC
CDR3: CASRTNSGRITKNIQYF

J: TRBJ1-5
D: -
V: TRBV27
size: -
DNA: TGTGCCAGCAGCCCTCGGCATAGTCAGCCCCAGCATTTT
CDR3: CASSPRHSQPQHF

J: TRBJ2-2
D: -
V: TRBV7-2
size: many
DNA: TGTGCCAGACCTATGGGGGGCACCGGGGAGCTGTTTTTT
CDR3: CARPMGGTGELFF

J: TRBJ2-3
D: TRBD2
V: TRBV2
size: -
DNA: TGTGCCAGCAGTGATCTAGCGGGGGGTACGCAGTATTTT
CDR3: CASSDLAGGTQYF

J: TRBJ2-1
D: -
V: TRBV10-3
size: -
DNA: TGTGCCATCAGTGAGTACTGGGACCACCAAGGCGAGCAGTTCTTC
CDR3: CAISEYWDHQGEQFF

J: TRBJ2-2
D: -
V: TRBV7-9
size: few
DNA: TGTGCCAGCAGCTCCCGGGGTTGGGGCAGGGCAGTGACCGGGGAGCTGTTTTTT
CDR3: CASSSRGWGRAVTGELFF

J: TRBJ2-6
D: -
V: TRBV28
size: -
DNA: TGTGCCAGCAGTTTTCCCGGGGCTGGGGCCAACGTCCTGACTTTC
CDR3: CASSFPGAGANVLTF

J: TRBJ1-2
D: TRBD1
V: TRBV28
size: -
DNA: TGTGCCAGCAGAACGACAGGGGTCTATGGCTACACCTTC
CDR3: CASRTTGVYGYTF

J: TRBJ2-1
D: -
V: TRBV4-1
size: few
DNA: TGCGCCAGCAGCCAAGACTCCCCAAACCTCAATGAGCAGTTCTTC
CDR3: CASSQDSPNLNEQFF

J: TRBJ1-3
D: TRBD1
V: TRBV27
size: -
DNA: TGTGCCAGCAGTCCCCGGGACAGGGGTTACACCATATATTTT
CDR3: CASSPRDRGYTIYF

J: TRBJ1-2
D: TRBD1
V: TRBV30
size: few
DNA: TGTGCCTGGAGTCCGGTAGGGGACAGGGGGAACTATGGCTACACCTTC
CDR3: CAWSPVGDRGNYGYTF

J: TRBJ2-7
D: -
V: TRBV19
size: -
DNA: TGTGCCAGTAGTATCCTTTTCTCTCGGAACGAGCAGTACTTC
CDR3: CASSILFSRNEQYF

J: TRBJ2-1
D: TRBD2
V: TRBV7-2
size: few
DNA: TGTGCCAGCAGCTTTCCGACTAGCGGGAGGCCCAGCTCCTACAATGAGCAGTTCTTC
CDR3: CASSFPTSGRPSSYNEQFF

J: TRBJ1-6
D: -
V: TRBV11-2
size: -
DNA: TGTGCCAGCAGCTTAGTAAACAGGGCCAACTCACCCCTCCACTTT
CDR3: CASSLVNRANSPLHF

J: TRBJ2-2
D: TRBD2
V: TRBV7-2
size: many
DNA: TGTGCCAGCAGCTTAAGCTGGACTAGCGTGATCGGGGAGCTGTTTTTT
CDR3: CASSLSWTSVIGELFF

J: TRBJ1-2
D: -
V: TRBV28
size: few
DNA: TGTGCCAGCAGTTTACCCCAGGGTCACTATGGCTACACCTTC
CDR3: CASSLPQGHYGYTF

J: TRBJ1-3
D: -
V: TRBV11-2
size: few
DNA: TGTGCCAGCAGCCGGACCCGACTCGACCCCGGGCTGGGAAACACCATATATTTT
CDR3: CASSRTRLDPGLGNTIYF

J: TRBJ2-5
D: -
V: TRBV7-2
size: many
DNA: TGTGCCAGCAACCAGAATGGGGGAGACCTTCAAGAGACCCAGTACTTC
CDR3: CASNQNGGDLQETQYF

J: TRBJ2-7
D: TRBD2
V: TRBV7-2
size: many
DNA: TGTGCCAGCAGCTTAGAGGGCACTAGCGGAGGGTACGAGCAGTACTTC
CDR3: CASSLEGTSGGYEQYF

J: TRBJ1-5
D: -
V: TRBV6-2/TRBV6-3
size: many
DNA: TGTGCCAGCAGTTTTCCCGACTTCGGCATACTTAGCAATCAGCCCCAGCATTTT
CDR3: CASSFPDFGILSNQPQHF

J: TRBJ2-1
D: TRBD2
V: TRBV5-1
size: once
DNA: TGCGCCAGCAGCTTGGTTAGCGGGAGTTCTACTGAGCAGTTCTTC
CDR3: CASSLVSGSSTEQFF

J: TRBJ1-6
D: -
V: TRBV6-6
size: -
DNA: TGTGCCAGCAGTTACTCGAGTGAGAGGGAGCCCCTCCACTTT
CDR3: CASSYSSEREPLHF

J: TRBJ1-2
D: TRBD1
V: TRBV10-3
size: few
DNA: TGTGCCATCAGCTCGGACAGGCAGGGAGATGGCTACACCTTC
CDR3: CAISSDRQGDGYTF

J: TRBJ2-2
D: -
V: TRBV24-1
size: -
DNA: TGTGCCACCAGTGCTTGGAGGACCGGGGAGCTGTTTTTT
CDR3: CATSAWRTGELFF

J: TRBJ2-1
D: TRBD1
V: TRBV7-8
size: many
DNA: TGTGCCAGTAAAACCGGACAGGCCGACTACAATGAGCAGTTCTTC
CDR3: CASKTGQADYNEQFF

J: TRBJ2-7
D: -
V: TRBV20-1
size: -
DNA: TGCAGTGCCAAGAGGCCCGTCTCCTACGAGCAGTACTTC
CDR3: CSAKRPVSYEQYF

J: TRBJ1-2
D: TRBD1
V: TRBV29-1
size: -
DNA: TGCAGCGTTGAGAGCGACAGGGGGGTTGGCTACACCTTC
CDR3: CSVESDRGVGYTF

J: TRBJ1-2
D: -
V: TRBV29-1
size: many
DNA: TGCAGCGCGGAAGGGAGTGGGGGTGGCTACACCTTC
CDR3: CSAEGSGGGYTF

J: TRBJ2-5
D: TRBD2
V: TRBV5-4
size: few
DNA: TGTGCCAGCAGCGGGGGGACTAGCCGAGAGACCCAGTACTTC
CDR3: CASSGGTSRETQYF

J: TRBJ1-1
D: TRBD1
V: TRBV7-9
size: -
DNA: TGTGCCAGCAGCAAACAGGGGTCGAATGAAGCTTTCTTT
CDR3: CASSKQGSNEAFF

J: TRBJ2-1
D: -
V: TRBV20-1
size: -
DNA: TGCAGTGCTAGAGTCGGTTTCTACAATGAGCAGTTCTTC
CDR3: CSARVGFYNEQFF

J: TRBJ2-7
D: -
V: TRBV30
size: -
DNA: TGTGCCTGGAGCCCAGGACCCGTTGAGCAGTACTTC
CDR3: CAWSPGPVEQYF

J: TRBJ2-7
D: -
V: TRBV29-1
size: -
DNA: TGCAGCGCCGCGGGGCCCAGCTCCTACGAGCAGTACTTC
CDR3: CSAAGPSSYEQYF

J: TRBJ2-5
D: -
V: TRBV19
size: -
DNA: TGTGCCAGTAGTATAGTGGCCCAGAAAGAGACCCAGTACTTC
CDR3: CASSIVAQKETQYF

J: TRBJ2-1
D: -
V: TRBV6-2/TRBV6-3
size: few
DNA: TGTGCCAGCAGTTACGCCAGGGAATTCTACAATGAGCAGTTCTTC
CDR3: CASSYAREFYNEQFF

J: TRBJ2-3
D: TRBD2
V: TRBV7-6
size: many
DNA: TGTGCCAGCAGCTCACCCCCGGGACTACGCACAGATACGCAGTATTTT
CDR3: CASSSPPGLRTDTQYF

J: TRBJ1-5
D: -
V: TRBV7-7
size: -
DNA: TGTGCTAGGCTAGGGACCGCCATGGACGGGAGCAATCAGCCCCAGCATTTT
CDR3: CARLGTAMDGSNQPQHF

J: TRBJ2-1
D: TRBD2
V: TRBV7-9
size: few
DNA: TGTGCCAGCAGCTTAAAAGGGACTAGCGGGAGTGGGAGAGAGCAGTTCTTC
CDR3: CASSLKGTSGSGREQFF

J: TRBJ1-1
D: -
V: TRBV12-5
size: -
DNA: TGTGCTAGTGGTCCCGGGACACTGAACACTGAAGCTTTCTTT
CDR3: CASGPGTLNTEAFF

J: TRBJ2-1
D: -
V: TRBV6-1
size: many
DNA: TGTGCCAGCAGTCCTCACGGAGGGCCGAATGAGCAGTTCTTC
CDR3: CASSPHGGPNEQFF

J: TRBJ2-1
D: -
V: TRBV6-2/TRBV6-3
size: -
DNA: TGTGCCAGCAGTTCAGTCCACCTAATATTGAGTCCGTTCTTC
CDR3: CASSSVHLILSPFF

J: TRBJ2-2
D: TRBD1
V: TRBV7-8
size: many
DNA: TGTGCCAGCGGACGGAATCGGAACAGGGGGGCCACCGGGGAGCTGTTTTTT
CDR3: CASGRNRNRGATGELFF

J: TRBJ2-2
D: -
V: TRBV12-3/TRBV12-4
size: -
DNA: TGTGCCAGCAGTCCCGGACAGACGAACACCGGGGAGCTGTTTTTT
CDR3: CASSPGQTNTGELFF